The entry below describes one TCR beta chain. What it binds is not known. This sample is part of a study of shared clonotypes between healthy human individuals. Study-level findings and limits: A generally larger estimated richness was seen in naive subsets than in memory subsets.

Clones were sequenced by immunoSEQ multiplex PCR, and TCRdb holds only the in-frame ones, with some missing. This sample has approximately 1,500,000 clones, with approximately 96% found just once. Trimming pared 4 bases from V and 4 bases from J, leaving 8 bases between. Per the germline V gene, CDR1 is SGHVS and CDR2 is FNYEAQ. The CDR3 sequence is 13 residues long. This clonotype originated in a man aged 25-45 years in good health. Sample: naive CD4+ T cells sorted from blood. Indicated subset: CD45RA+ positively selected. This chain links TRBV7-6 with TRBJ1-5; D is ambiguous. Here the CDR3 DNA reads TGTGCCAGCAGCTCTCAGCGGAATCAGCCCCAGCATTTT. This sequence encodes CASSSQRNQPQHF. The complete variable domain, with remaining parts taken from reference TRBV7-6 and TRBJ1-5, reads GAGVSQSPRYKVTKRGQDVALRCDPISGHVSLYWYRQALGQGPEFLTYFNYEAQQDKSGLPNDRFSAERPEGSISTLTIQRTEQRDSAMYRCASSSQRNQPQHFGDGTRLSIL.